Sequencing of this TCR beta chain was carried out in a study of neoadjuvant nivolumab and ipilimumab in lung cancer. This clone has just a few counts. As yet, its antigen is unknown. Clones were sequenced by immunoSEQ multiplex PCR, and TCRdb holds only the in-frame ones, with some missing. The sample holds approximately 17,000 clones, around 82% seen once. Germline loops: CDR1 SGHTA, CDR2 FQGNSA. There are 16 residues in the CDR3. The V gene end was trimmed by 4 bases and the J gene end by 2 bases; junction bases not matched to a gene: 7. Study findings and constraints: Only a single major-pathologic-response sample was available for clonality analysis. Higher pretherapy blood TCR richness went with higher resected-tumor richness.

The gene calls are TRBV7-2 and TRBJ2-2; 7 bases are shared with TRBD2. The TCR originated in an adult with non-small cell lung cancer. The starting material was tumor tissue, obtained after neoadjuvant nivolumab, alone or with ipilimumab, at or shortly before surgery. In DNA, the CDR3 is TGTGCCAGCAGCTACCGGACTAGGGCAAACACCGGGGAGCTGTTTTTT. Residues: CASSYRTRANTGELFF. Full variable domain (remainder filled in from reference TRBV7-2 and TRBJ2-2): GAGVSQSPSNKVTEKGKDVELRCDPISGHTALYWYRQSLGQGLEFLIYFQGNSAPDKSGLPSDRFSAERTGGSVSTLTIQRTQQEDSAVYLCASSYRTRANTGELFFGEGSRLTVL.